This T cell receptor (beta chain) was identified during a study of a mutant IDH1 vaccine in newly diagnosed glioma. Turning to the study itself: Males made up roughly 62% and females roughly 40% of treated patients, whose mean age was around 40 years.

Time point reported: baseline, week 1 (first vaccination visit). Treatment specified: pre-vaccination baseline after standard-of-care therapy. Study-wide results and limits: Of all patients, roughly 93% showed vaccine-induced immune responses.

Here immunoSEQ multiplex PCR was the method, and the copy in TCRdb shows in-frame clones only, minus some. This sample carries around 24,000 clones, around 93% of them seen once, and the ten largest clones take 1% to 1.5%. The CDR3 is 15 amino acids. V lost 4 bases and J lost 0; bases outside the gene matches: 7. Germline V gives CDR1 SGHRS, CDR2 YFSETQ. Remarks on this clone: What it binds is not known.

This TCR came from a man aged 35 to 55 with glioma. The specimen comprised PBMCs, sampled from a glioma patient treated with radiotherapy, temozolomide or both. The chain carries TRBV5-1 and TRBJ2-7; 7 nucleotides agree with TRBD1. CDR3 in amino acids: CASSAEQGRSYEQYF. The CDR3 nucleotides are TGCGCCAGCAGCGCCGAACAGGGGCGCTCCTACGAGCAGTACTTC.